The 16 T cell receptor beta chains below come from one sample, sequenced in a study of PD-1 blockade in classical Hodgkin lymphoma (dated by TCRdb to 2020 to 2022). The library was generated by the immunoSEQ multiplex PCR assay. TCRdb provides this immuneACCESS table in a form limited to in-frame rearrangements. Some clones are lacking; in checked studies, under half of them reflect an unresolved V gene, and why the rest are absent is not known. The sample data list roughly 61,000 clones, and under 95% of these were observed just once. Together, the top ten hold over 9.5% of the sample. The time point label here, explained by the study, means: cycle 2 day 1 (C2D1) of nivolumab. Every trial patient had relapsed after autologous stem cell transplantation, and cohorts A, B and C differed in prior brentuximab vedotin exposure. The specimen was peripheral blood mononuclear cells (PBMCs), collected before the second cycle of nivolumab. The receptors were gathered from a human donor with classical Hodgkin lymphoma.

The V and J genes are TRBV2 and TRBJ1-4; D gene uncertain. The CDR3 runs 14 residues. Germline loops: CDR1 SNHLY, CDR2 FYNNEI. Trimming cost V 1 base and J 4 bases, with 7 bases left between them. The CDR3: CASSEGGFNEKLFF. CDR3 nucleotides: TGTGCCAGCAGTGAAGGGGGTTTTAATGAAAAACTGTTTTTT.

The gene calls are TRBV19 and TRBJ2-6, with 10 bases matching TRBD2. CDR1 is LNHDA, CDR2 SQIVND, per germline (reference sequence). The ends lost 4 bases at V and 0 bases at J; junction bases unmatched: 6. This CDR3 is 18 amino acids long. In nucleotides, the CDR3 is TGTGCCAGTAGTACCTACTTAGCGGGAGGCTCTGGGGCCAACGTCCTGACTTTC. Translation gives CASSTYLAGGSGANVLTF.

This chain uses TRBV19 with TRBJ2-3, with D unclear. Trimming shortened V by 3 bases and J by 3 bases, and 10 bases separated the two germline ends. Germline-derived CDR1 and CDR2 are LNHDA and SQIVND (reference sequence). This CDR3 is 14 amino acids long. The chain's CDR3 is CASSIGRSTDTQYF. In DNA, the CDR3 is TGTGCCAGTAGTATCGGACGGTCAACAGATACGCAGTATTTT.

The chain joins TRBV7-6 to TRBJ1-6; maybe TRBD1 (6 bases). The germline CDR1 and CDR2 sequences are SGHVS and FNYEAQ. The CDR3 sequence is 15 residues long. V gave up 5 bases and J gave up 0 bases, with 8 bases separating them. CDR3 amino acids: CASSLDSSYNSPLHF. The DNA of the CDR3 is TGTGCCAGCAGCCTGGACAGCTCCTATAATTCACCCCTCCACTTT.

Concerning this clone: Other DNA sequences in the sample encode the same CDR3. The genes are TRBV21-1 and TRBJ1-5; no check of the table's D call, TRBD1, against the DNA was made. TRBV21-1 is designated a pseudogene. The CDR3 covers 16 residues. DNA of the CDR3: TGTGCCAGCAGCATAGGACAGTCCCAGTCCAATCAGCCCCAGCATTTT. This codes for CASSIGQSQSNQPQHF.

The V and J genes are TRBV25-1 and TRBJ2-7, with TRBD1 as a possible D gene (6 bases). V was trimmed by 4 bases and J by 0 bases, leaving 16 bases between them. Germline CDR1 and CDR2: MGHDK and SYGVNS. CDR3 length: 16 residues. The CDR3 DNA follows: TGTGCCAGCAGTGGGACCGGGACACCAGGCTCCTACGAGCAGTACTTC. Encoded protein: CASSGTGTPGSYEQYF.

This chain uses TRBV18 with TRBJ1-2, with 7 positions matching TRBD1. V lost 3 bases, J lost 6 bases, and 16 bases stayed unmatched. The CDR3 runs to 17 residues. Germline assignment: CDR1 KGHSH and CDR2 LQKENI. The CDR3 loop reads CASSPLHPTDRDDGYTF. In DNA, the CDR3 is TGTGCCAGCTCACCTCTACACCCGACCGACAGGGACGATGGCTACACCTTC. Drawing the rest from reference TRBV18 and TRBJ1-2, the complete variable domain is NAGVMQNPRHLVRRRGQEARLRCSPMKGHSHVYWYRQLPEEGLKFMVYLQKENIIDESGMPKERFSAEFPKEGPSILRIQQVVRGDSAAYFCASSPLHPTDRDDGYTFGSGTRLTVV.

The chain has TRBV19 and TRBJ1-1; TRBD1 aligns across 8 bases. The CDR3 covers 17 residues. The V and J ends lost 5 bases and 0 bases, in that order; junction bases with no gene match: 11. The germline gives CDR1 LNHDA, CDR2 SQIVND (reference sequence). The DNA for the CDR3 is TGTGCCAGTAGTGGACTCGGGACAGGATATATGAACACTGAAGCTTTCTTT. Translated, it gives CASSGLGTGYMNTEAFF.

This clone has only a few counts. The gene calls are TRBV27 and TRBJ1-1; TRBD1 matches at 8 bases. The V and J ends lost 5 bases and 3 bases, in that order; junction bases with no gene match: 5. This CDR3 is built from 14 residues. Germline CDR1 and CDR2: MNHEY and SMNVEV (reference sequence). DNA for the CDR3: TGTGCCAGCAGTCAGACAGGGGTGGACACTGAAGCTTTCTTT. It yields the protein CASSQTGVDTEAFF.

The chain recombines TRBV27 with TRBJ1-1; D gene ambiguous. V was cut by 10 bases and J by 1 base, with 22 bases left in between. The germline V gene has CDR1 MNHEY and CDR2 SMNVEV (reference sequence). The CDR3 runs to 16 residues. CDR3 nucleotides: TGTGCCACTGAGTTTCCGGATTATGGAGAGAACACTGAAGCTTTCTTT. Translated, it gives CATEFPDYGENTEAFF.

This chain joins TRBV19 and TRBJ1-4, with D unclear. CDR3 length: 14 residues. The V end was cut by 7 bases, the J end by 3 bases, with 12 bases between. The germline V gene has CDR1 LNHDA and CDR2 SQIVND (reference sequence). The CDR3 bases are TGTGCCAGTACTCAGAGACCTTCTAATGAAAAACTGTTTTTT. Protein product: CASTQRPSNEKLFF.

The chain recombines TRBV5-1 with TRBJ1-1, with D possibly matching TRBD1 (5 bases). CDR1 and CDR2 (germline): SGHRS, YFSETQ. The CDR3 has 15 amino acids. V dropped 0 bases and J dropped 2 bases, with 11 bases sitting between them. The CDR3 region is CASSLASQGNTEAFF. CDR3 DNA sequence: TGCGCCAGCAGCTTGGCTTCGCAGGGTAACACTGAAGCTTTCTTT.

The chain combines TRBV5-4 with TRBJ2-7; D remains ambiguous. In germline, CDR1 is SGHNT, CDR2 YYREEE (reference sequence). V was clipped by 0 bases and J by 3 bases, with 7 bases between them. This CDR3 has 13 amino acids. The CDR3 loop is CASSLVPSYEQYF. The CDR3 DNA sequence: TGTGCCAGCAGCTTGGTTCCGAGCTACGAGCAGTACTTC.

A single count supports this clone. The chain couples TRBV10-3 to TRBJ2-5, with TRBD1 as a possible D gene (7 bases). Germline CDR1 reads ENHRY; CDR2 reads SYGVKD. V was cut by 8 bases and J by 1 base, with 11 bases left in between. The length of the CDR3 is 13 residues. CDR3 in amino acids: CAIGGTVQETQYF. The DNA of the CDR3 is TGTGCCATCGGAGGGACAGTCCAAGAGACCCAGTACTTC.

A word on this clone: A junction end diverges from the germline sequence, so it may reflect a read error. The rearrangement uses TRBV11-2 and TRBJ1-2, with D uncertain. The germline V gene encodes CDR1 SGHAT and CDR2 FQNNGV. CDR3 length: 9 residues. The CDR3 DNA reads TGCTCTCGAGAAGATGGCTACACCTTC. Amino acid sequence: CSREDGYTF.

This chain connects TRBV5-8 to TRBJ2-5, with TRBD2 identical over 10 bases. The CDR3 has 17 residues. Germline CDR1 reads SGHTS; CDR2 reads YDEGEE. V trimming: 0 bases; J trimming: 1 base; junction bases outside the gene matches: 6. The CDR3 is CASSLARLAGVQETQYF. The CDR3 DNA is TGTGCCAGCAGCTTGGCCCGACTAGCGGGTGTCCAAGAGACCCAGTACTTC. Complete variable domain (other parts from reference TRBV5-8 and TRBJ2-5): EAGVTQSPTHLIKTRGQQATLRCSPISGHTSVYWYQQALGLGLQFLLWYDEGEERNRGNFPPRFSGRQFPNYSSELNVNALELEDSALYLCASSLARLAGVQETQYFGPGTRLLVL.